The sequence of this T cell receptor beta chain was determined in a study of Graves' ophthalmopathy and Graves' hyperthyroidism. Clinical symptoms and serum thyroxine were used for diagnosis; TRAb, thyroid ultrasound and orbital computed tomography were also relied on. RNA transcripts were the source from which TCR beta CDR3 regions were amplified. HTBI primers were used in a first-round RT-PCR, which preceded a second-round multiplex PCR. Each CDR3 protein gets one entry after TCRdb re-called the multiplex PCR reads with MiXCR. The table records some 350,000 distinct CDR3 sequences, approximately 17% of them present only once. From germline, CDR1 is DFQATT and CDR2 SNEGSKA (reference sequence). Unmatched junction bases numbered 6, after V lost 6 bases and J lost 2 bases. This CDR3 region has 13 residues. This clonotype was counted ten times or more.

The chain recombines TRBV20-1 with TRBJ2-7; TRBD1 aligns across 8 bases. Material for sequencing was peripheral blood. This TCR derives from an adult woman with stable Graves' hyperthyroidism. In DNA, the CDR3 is TGCAGTGCAGACAAACAGGGGGCCTACGAGCAGTACTTC. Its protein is CSADKQGAYEQYF.